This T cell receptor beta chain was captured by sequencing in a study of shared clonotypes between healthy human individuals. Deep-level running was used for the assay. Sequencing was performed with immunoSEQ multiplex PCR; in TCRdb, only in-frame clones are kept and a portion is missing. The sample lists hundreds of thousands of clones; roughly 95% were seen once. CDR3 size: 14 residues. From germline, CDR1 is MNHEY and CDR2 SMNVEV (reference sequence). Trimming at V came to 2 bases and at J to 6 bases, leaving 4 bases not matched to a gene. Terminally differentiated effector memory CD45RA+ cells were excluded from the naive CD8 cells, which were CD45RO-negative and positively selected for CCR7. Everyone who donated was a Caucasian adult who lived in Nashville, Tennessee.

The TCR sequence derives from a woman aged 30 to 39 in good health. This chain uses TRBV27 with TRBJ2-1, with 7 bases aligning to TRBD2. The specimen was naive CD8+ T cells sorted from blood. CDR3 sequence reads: CASSLGPSGNEQFF. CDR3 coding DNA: TGTGCCAGCAGTTTAGGTCCTAGCGGCAATGAGCAGTTCTTC.